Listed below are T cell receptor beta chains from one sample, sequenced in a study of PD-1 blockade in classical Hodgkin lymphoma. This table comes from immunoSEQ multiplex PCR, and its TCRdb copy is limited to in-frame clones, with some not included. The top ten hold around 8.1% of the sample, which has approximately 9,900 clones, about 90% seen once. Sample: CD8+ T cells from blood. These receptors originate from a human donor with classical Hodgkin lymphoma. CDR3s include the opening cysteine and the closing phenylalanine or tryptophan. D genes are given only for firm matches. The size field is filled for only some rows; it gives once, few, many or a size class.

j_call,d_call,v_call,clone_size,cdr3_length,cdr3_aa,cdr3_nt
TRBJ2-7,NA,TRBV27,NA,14,CASSLGGSSYEQYF,TGTGCCAGCAGTTTGGGAGGCTCCAGCTACGAGCAGTACTTC
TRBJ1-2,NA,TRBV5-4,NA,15,CASSLVLTPPLGYTF,TGTGCCAGCAGCTTGGTACTGACACCACCCCTTGGCTACACCTTC
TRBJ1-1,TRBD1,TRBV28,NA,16,CASSFSPGGVYAEAFF,TGTGCCAGCAGTTTTTCCCCAGGGGGCGTTTACGCTGAAGCTTTCTTT
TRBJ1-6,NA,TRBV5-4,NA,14,CASSLDVGNSPLHF,TGTGCCAGCAGCTTAGACGTGGGGAATTCACCCCTCCACTTT
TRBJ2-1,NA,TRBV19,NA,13,CASSTTEVNEQFF,TGTGCCAGTAGTACGACTGAGGTGAATGAGCAGTTCTTC
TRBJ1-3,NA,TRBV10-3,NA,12,CAISEQVYTIYF,TGTGCCATCAGTGAGCAGGTATACACCATATATTTT
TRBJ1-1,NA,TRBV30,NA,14,CAWSVLRVGTEAFF,TGTGCCTGGAGTGTTTTAAGGGTCGGGACTGAAGCTTTCTTT
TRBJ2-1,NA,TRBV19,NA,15,CASTVTDSSYNEQFF,TGTGCCAGTACCGTGACAGACAGCTCCTACAATGAGCAGTTCTTC
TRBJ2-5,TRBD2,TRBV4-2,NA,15,CASSQERGGQETQYF,TGTGCCAGCAGCCAAGAGCGGGGGGGCCAAGAGACCCAGTACTTC
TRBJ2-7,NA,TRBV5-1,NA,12,CASSPSRYEQYF,TGCGCCAGCAGCCCCAGTCGCTACGAGCAGTACTTC
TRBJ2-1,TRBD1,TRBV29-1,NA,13,CSAQGAAYNEQFF,TGCAGCGCACAGGGGGCGGCCTACAATGAGCAGTTCTTC
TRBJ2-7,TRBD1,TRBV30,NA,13,CAWTTGQGYEQYF,TGTGCCTGGACCACTGGACAGGGCTACGAGCAGTACTTC
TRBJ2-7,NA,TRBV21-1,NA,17,CASSKWGSASGPYEQYF,TGTGCCAGCAGCAAATGGGGTTCGGCTAGCGGCCCCTACGAGCAGTACTTC
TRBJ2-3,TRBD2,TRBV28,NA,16,CASRRLAGGGTDTQYF,TGTGCCAGCAGAAGACTAGCGGGGGGGGGTACAGATACGCAGTATTTT
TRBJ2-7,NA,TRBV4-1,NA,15,CASSQEWSGNYEQYF,TGCGCCAGCAGCCAAGAGTGGAGCGGCAACTACGAGCAGTACTTC
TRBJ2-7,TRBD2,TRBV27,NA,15,CASSRGTSGIYEQYF,TGTGCCAGCAGCCGAGGGACTAGCGGGATCTACGAGCAGTACTTC
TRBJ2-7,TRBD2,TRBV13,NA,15,CASSSAGTSDYEQYF,TGTGCCAGCAGCTCCGCCGGGACTAGCGACTACGAGCAGTACTTC
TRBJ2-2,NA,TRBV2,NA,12,CASSEAVRELFF,TGTGCCAGCAGTGAAGCTGTCCGGGAGCTGTTTTTT
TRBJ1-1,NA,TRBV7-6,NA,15,CASSLAEAGNTEAFF,TGTGCCAGCAGCTTAGCGGAGGCAGGGAACACTGAAGCTTTCTTT
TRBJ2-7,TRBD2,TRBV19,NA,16,CASSMETSGGTREQYF,TGTGCCAGTAGTATGGAGACTAGCGGGGGGACACGAGAGCAGTACTTC
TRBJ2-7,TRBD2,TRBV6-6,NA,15,CASSYGLAGAHEQYF,TGTGCCAGCAGTTACGGCCTAGCGGGAGCACACGAGCAGTACTTC
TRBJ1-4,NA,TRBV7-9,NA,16,CASSLTSQGINEKLFF,TGTGCCAGCAGCTTAACTTCACAGGGCATTAATGAAAAACTGTTTTTT
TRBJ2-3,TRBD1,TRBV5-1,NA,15,CASSTWTGLIDTQYF,TGCGCCAGCAGCACGTGGACAGGCCTAATAGATACGCAGTATTTT
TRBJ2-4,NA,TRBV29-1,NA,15,CSVESGVDSENIQYF,TGCAGCGTTGAATCAGGGGTGGATTCCGAAAACATTCAGTACTTC
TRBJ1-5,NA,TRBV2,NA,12,CASSVQNQPQHF,TGTGCCAGCAGTGTTCAAAATCAGCCCCAGCATTTT
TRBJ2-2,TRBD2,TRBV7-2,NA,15,CASSLAGVNTGELFF,TGTGCCAGCAGTTTAGCGGGGGTCAACACCGGGGAGCTGTTTTTT
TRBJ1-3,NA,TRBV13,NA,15,CASSPPLLAGNTIYF,TGTGCCAGCAGCCCCCCCCTCTTGGCTGGAAACACCATATATTTT
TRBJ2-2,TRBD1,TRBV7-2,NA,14,CASSLDRVTGELFF,TGTGCCAGCAGCTTGGACAGGGTCACCGGGGAGCTGTTTTTT
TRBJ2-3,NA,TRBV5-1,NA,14,CASSLAYLRDTQYF,TGCGCCAGCAGCTTGGCCTACCTCAGAGATACGCAGTATTTT
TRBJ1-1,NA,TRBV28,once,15,CASSLNQIPYTEAFF,TGTGCCAGCAGTTTAAATCAGATACCCTACACTGAAGCTTTCTTT
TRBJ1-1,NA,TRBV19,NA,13,CASSPQGNTEAFF,TGTGCCAGTAGTCCTCAGGGGAACACTGAAGCTTTCTTT
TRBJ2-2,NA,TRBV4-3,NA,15,CASSQELGDTGELFF,TGCGCCAGCAGCCAAGAACTTGGGGACACCGGGGAGCTGTTTTTT
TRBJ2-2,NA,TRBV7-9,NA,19,CASSLKLSGQSKNTGELFF,TGTGCCAGCAGCTTAAAGTTGAGCGGACAGAGTAAGAACACCGGGGAGCTGTTTTTT
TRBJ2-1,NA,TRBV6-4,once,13,CASSEGFPGEQFF,TGTGCCAGCAGTGAAGGATTCCCCGGTGAGCAGTTCTTC
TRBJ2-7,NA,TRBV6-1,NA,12,CASSDWGYEQYF,TGTGCCAGCAGTGATTGGGGCTACGAGCAGTACTTC
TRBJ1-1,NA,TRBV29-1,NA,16,CSVDPYSTGSNTEAFF,TGCAGCGTTGATCCCTATTCAACAGGTTCGAACACTGAAGCTTTCTTT
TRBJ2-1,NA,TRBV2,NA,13,CASSSGTYNEQFF,TGTGCCAGCAGCTCCGGGACTTACAATGAGCAGTTCTTC
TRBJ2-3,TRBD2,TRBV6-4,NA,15,CASSVTSGSTDTQYF,TGTGCCAGCAGTGTCACTAGCGGGAGTACAGATACGCAGTATTTT
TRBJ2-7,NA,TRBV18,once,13,CASSLTGKYEQYF,TGTGCCAGCTCTTTAACAGGGAAATACGAGCAGTACTTC
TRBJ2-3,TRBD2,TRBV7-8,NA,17,CASSLPLAGGNSDTQYF,TGTGCCAGCAGCTTACCCTTAGCGGGGGGGAATTCAGATACGCAGTATTTT
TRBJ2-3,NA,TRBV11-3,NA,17,CASSLDEGGARADTQYF,TGTGCCAGCAGCTTAGATGAAGGGGGGGCTAGAGCAGATACGCAGTATTTT
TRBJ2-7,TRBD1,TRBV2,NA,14,CASRSRGLDYEQYF,TGTGCCAGCAGATCCAGGGGGCTGGACTACGAGCAGTACTTC
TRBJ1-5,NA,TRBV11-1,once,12,CASSDQNQPQHF,TGTGCCAGCAGCGACCAGAATCAGCCCCAGCATTTT
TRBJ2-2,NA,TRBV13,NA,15,CASSLERGDTGELFF,TGTGCCAGCAGCTTAGAGAGGGGGGACACCGGGGAGCTGTTTTTT
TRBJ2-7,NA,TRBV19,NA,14,CASSARDGVYEQYF,TGTGCCAGTAGTGCCCGGGACGGCGTCTACGAGCAGTACTTC
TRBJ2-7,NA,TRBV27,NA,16,CASSSLGPLNSYEQYF,TGTGCCAGCAGTTCCCTGGGACCTTTAAACTCCTACGAGCAGTACTTC
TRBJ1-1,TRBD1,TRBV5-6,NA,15,CASSPGQGAHTEAFF,TGTGCCAGCAGCCCGGGACAGGGGGCGCACACTGAAGCTTTCTTT
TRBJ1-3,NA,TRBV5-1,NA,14,CASSYQGLGNTIYF,TGCGCCAGCAGCTATCAGGGGTTAGGAAACACCATATATTTT
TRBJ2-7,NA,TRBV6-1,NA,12,CASSAGGNEQYF,TGTGCCAGCAGTGCTGGGGGGAACGAGCAGTACTTC
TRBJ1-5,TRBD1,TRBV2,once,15,CASLPGTGSSQPQHF,TGTGCCAGTTTACCCGGGACAGGGTCGAGTCAGCCCCAGCATTTT
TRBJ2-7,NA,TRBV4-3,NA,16,CASSQDWGRSTYEQYF,TGCGCCAGCAGCCAAGATTGGGGCAGATCTACCTACGAGCAGTACTTC
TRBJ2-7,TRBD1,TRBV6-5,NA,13,CASRPWTGPLEYF,TGTGCCAGCAGACCATGGACAGGGCCATTAGAGTACTTC
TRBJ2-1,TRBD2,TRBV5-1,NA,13,CASSFGGGNEQFF,TGCGCCAGCAGCTTTGGGGGAGGGAATGAGCAGTTCTTC